This T cell receptor beta chain is from a study of blood T cell repertoires in COVID-19. Study context: Acute and convalescent COVID-19 samples came from the United States, Italy and Spain. The analysed material was cDNA or gDNA that came from T cells, B-cell-depleted T cells, or PBMCs.

In the original processing: The authors estimated nucleated cell counts from reference gene primer amplification. TCRdb's table, derived via immunoSEQ multiplex PCR, lists solely in-frame clones and lacks some. V, J and clone size were drawn from that table, and D and trimming were deduced from the DNA. The sample comprises over 600,000 clones, approximately 90% of which are singletons, and under 0.3% rests with the top ten. The germline CDR1 and CDR2 sequences are GTSNPN and SVGIG (reference sequence). V was clipped by 0 bases and J by 2 bases; unmatched bases: 3. There are 14 residues in the CDR3. Sequencing input: peripheral blood. This TCR was sampled from a woman in her late teens or twenties with acute or convalescent COVID-19. The J gene is TRBJ2-5, the V gene TRBV30; 7 bases map to TRBD2. The CDR3 bases are TGTGCCTGGAGTGTTGGGGGGGTTCAAGAGACCCAGTACTTC. This encodes CAWSVGGVQETQYF.